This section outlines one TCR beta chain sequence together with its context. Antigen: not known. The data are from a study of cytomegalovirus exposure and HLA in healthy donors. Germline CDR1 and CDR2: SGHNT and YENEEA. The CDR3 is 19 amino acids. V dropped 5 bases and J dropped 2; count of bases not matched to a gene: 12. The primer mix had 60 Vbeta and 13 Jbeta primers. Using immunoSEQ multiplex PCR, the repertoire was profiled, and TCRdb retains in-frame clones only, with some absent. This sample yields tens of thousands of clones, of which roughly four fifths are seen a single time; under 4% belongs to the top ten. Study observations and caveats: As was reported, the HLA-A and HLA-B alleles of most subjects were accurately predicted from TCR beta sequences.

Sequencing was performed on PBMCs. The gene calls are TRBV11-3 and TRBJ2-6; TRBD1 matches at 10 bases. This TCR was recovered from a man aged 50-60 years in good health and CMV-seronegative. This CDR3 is CASSIGTGEGGAGANVLTF. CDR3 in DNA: TGTGCCAGCAGCATCGGGACAGGGGAGGGGGGCGCTGGGGCCAACGTCCTGACTTTC.